This T cell receptor beta chain was captured in a study of T cells in Graves' hyperthyroidism and ophthalmopathy (dated by TCRdb to between 2018 and 2021). Describing the broader study: Peripheral blood was collected at initial diagnosis, before any treatment. In addition, the study compared T-cell repertoires in thyroid tissue and in blood from over 5 Graves' hyperthyroidism patients. The 75 to 100 discovery patients were randomly split 7:3 into training and test sets. Whether ophthalmopathy could be predicted prospectively was tested in an independent validation cohort made up of some 20 hyperthyroidism patients plus 17 patients who later progressed to ophthalmopathy. After sampling, hyperthyroidism patients received methimazole starting at 30 mg daily, and ophthalmopathy patients received high-dose intravenous methylprednisolone. TCR Vbeta CDR3 sequencing of 130 to 150 peripheral blood samples (43 ophthalmopathy, 75 to 80 hyperthyroidism and approximately 17 progressor patients) is reported in the paper. A discovery cohort of 95 to 100 patients, roughly 45 with Graves' ophthalmopathy and 57 with stable Graves' hyperthyroidism, was used to find distinguishing TCR V-J signatures. What the study reported, not specific to this receptor: In validation, the model predicted progression to ophthalmopathy with roughly 70% sensitivity and roughly 75% specificity, a median of approximately 6.5 months before onset. A 13 V-J signature model separated ophthalmopathy from stable hyperthyroidism, with around 90% sensitivity and just under 84% specificity in cross-validation and 80%/75% in testing. Blood samples also contained most of the expanded thyroid clonotypes (frequency above 0.001), which suggests that blood repertoires may reflect thyroid immune responses. No statistical method was used to fix the sample size in advance, and group allocation was not hidden from the investigators.

TCR beta CDR3 regions were amplified from RNA transcripts. For the first round of RT-PCR on the TCR CDR3, the HTBI primer set was used together with the Qiagen OneStep RT-PCR kit. The libraries were constructed in a second round of multiplex PCR and then size-selected and purified. Paired-end sequencing of the libraries was performed with 100 bp reads on an Illumina HiSeq2000. The authors processed their data as follows. SOAPnuke was used to process the raw data, removing reads that contained adapters or uncalled bases, had a mean Phred below 15, or lacked an exact match to the constant primer or identifier. COPE v1.2.5 was used to merge the high-quality paired reads, and each unique nucleotide sequence was defined as a clonotype. MiTCR v1.1 was used to align clonotypes to the IMGT TRBV, TRBD and TRBJ reference segments. The analysis was restricted to V-J combinations with a frequency above 0.0001, which together covered 99% to 99.2% of the repertoires. The TCS score was defined as F50 (clonal expansion) divided by E x V (chaos), with BLOSUM62-based TCRdist calculated between CDR3 peptides within each V-J. Welch's t-statistics and random forest reduced approximately 520 V-J features to 13, which were used in a naive Bayes classifier (R e1071). Using fastp at Q25 and MiXCR, TCRdb reprocessed the public reads and kept productive beta chains. Rows matching on CDR3 protein sequence are summarized as one entry with the most common DNA and genes. The V and J calls and clone size come from TCRdb's table, not from the authors' own analysis. The sample has more than 350,000 distinct CDR3 sequences on record, nearly 15% of them singletons. The ten top clones hold roughly a fifth of the sample.

Moderately to severely active disease, a Clinical Activity Score of at least 3, a NOSPECS grade of at least 4, and a duration under 3 months were present in ophthalmopathy patients. Exclusion was applied to patients with uncontrolled infections, other autoimmune diseases, pregnancy or lactation. Diagnoses were established on the basis of clinical symptoms, serum thyroxine and TRAb, thyroid ultrasound, and orbital computed tomography. PBMCs were separated from around 9.1 ml of fresh peripheral blood using Ficoll-Paque density gradient centrifugation. Total RNA was extracted using Trizol reagent, and RNA quality was assessed on an Agilent 2100 Bioanalyzer. In this sample, this clonotype turned up a few times. This receptor's antigen is unknown. There are no base qualities to consult, and no much larger clone falls within one base. CDR1 and CDR2, per the germline V gene, are SGHTA and FQGNSA. The CDR3 has 18 amino acids, counting the end cysteine and phenylalanine. This entry keeps only the CDR3 DNA: 54 bases, framed from base 1. V lost 2 bases and J lost 2 bases, and the count of bases not matched to a germline gene is 10.

The clonotype comes from an older woman with Graves' ophthalmopathy. The source material was blood. The V and J genes are TRBV7-2 and TRBJ2-2, with 8 bases aligning to TRBD2. The CDR3: CASSLTLMTSANTGELFF. The sequence in DNA is TGTGCCAGCAGCTTAACCCTCATGACTAGCGCCAACACCGGGGAGCTGTTTTTT.